The 10 T cell receptor beta chains in this list originate from one sample, sequenced in a study of T cell repertoires in cytomegalovirus infection. Antigens for these TCRs are unknown. TCRdb reanalysed the reads using MiXCR and keeps one entry per CDR3 protein. The data contain roughly 68,000 distinct CDR3 sequences, 20% to 25% of them singletons. The sequenced sample was CD8+ T cells from cultured PBMCs, obtained from culture after CMV antigen stimulation. The receptors stem from a human donor in good health (CMV status not recorded). Some clones in this sample may be carry-over from other donors' samples.

This clonotype was seen a handful of times. The V call is TRBV27, the J call TRBJ2-7, with D perhaps TRBD1 (6 bases). V lost 0 bases, J lost 2 bases, and 11 bases lay in between. The V gene's germline CDR1 is MNHEY and CDR2 SMNVEV (reference sequence). The length of the CDR3 is 15 residues. The CDR3 is CASSLSLTGTYEQYF. Here the CDR3 DNA reads TGTGCCAGCAGTTTATCGCTGACAGGCACCTACGAGCAGTACTTC.

J is TRBJ2-2 and V is TRBV7-6, with a tentative D call TRBD2 (5 bases). Germline-derived CDR1 and CDR2 are SGHVS and FNYEAQ. Deletions cut 5 bases from V and 7 bases from J, with 11 bases between. This CDR3 region has 13 residues. The CDR3 bases are TGTGCCAGCAGCCCGGGAAGGGTCGGGGAGCTGTTTTTT. Residues: CASSPGRVGELFF.

The genes are TRBV4-1 and TRBJ1-1, with D unclear. CDR3 length equals 15 residues. Trimming removed 1 base from V and 2 bases from J, with 11 bases in between. CDR1 is MGHRA, CDR2 YSYEKL, per germline. The CDR3 bases are TGCGCCAGCAGCCAAGTTTGGGCAGAAAACACTGAAGCTTTCTTT. Protein: CASSQVWAENTEAFF.

V is TRBV4-1 and J is TRBJ2-7; D not resolved. With 0 bases removed from V and 0 bases from J, the gap between germline ends came to 12 bases. CDR3 size: 16 residues. The V gene's germline CDR1 is MGHRA and CDR2 YSYEKL. The CDR3 region has the DNA TGCGCCAGCAGCCAAGAAGTCGGCGGATCCTCCTACGAGCAGTACTTC. This codes for CASSQEVGGSSYEQYF.

This sequence joins TRBV7-9 and TRBJ1-2; no clear D gene. V shed 4 bases and J shed 7 bases, with 13 bases lying between them. CDR3 size: 13 residues. CDR1 is SEHNR and CDR2 is FQNEAQ in the germline V gene (reference sequence). CDR3 residues: CASSSPGGFGYTF. CDR3 bases: TGTGCCAGCAGCTCCCCCGGAGGGTTTGGCTACACCTTC.

In its sample, this clonotype was seen a few times. The V call is TRBV6-2 or TRBV6-3, the J call TRBJ2-1; 12 bases align to TRBD2. The ends lost 5 bases at V and 8 bases at J; junction bases unmatched: 7. The germline V gene has CDR1 MNHEY and CDR2 SVGEGT. The CDR3 runs to 15 residues. For the CDR3, the DNA is TGTGCCAGCAGTCCTAGCGGGGGGGCCTCGGATGAGCAGTTCTTC. As protein: CASSPSGGASDEQFF.

This clonotype was counted a few times. The chain links TRBV5-4 to TRBJ2-3, with TRBD1 matching 8 bases. With V trimmed by 4 bases and J by 2 bases, 9 bases remained unmatched. Looked up from germline, CDR1 is SGHNT and CDR2 is YYREEE (reference sequence). This CDR3 region has 16 residues. The DNA of the CDR3 is TGTGCCAGCAGCCCGGAACAGGGGGAGGACACAGATACGCAGTATTTT. It is translated as CASSPEQGEDTDTQYF.

This clonotype was found a few times. The CDR3 DNA reads as TGTGCCAGCACCCTTCCCGCGGAAAGCACAGATACGCAGTATTTT. It translates to CASTLPAESTDTQYF. This sequence joins TRBV7-9 and TRBJ2-3; D is unresolved. The CDR3 is 15 amino acids. V dropped 7 bases and J dropped 0 bases, with 14 bases sitting between them. Germline values: CDR1 SEHNR, CDR2 FQNEAQ (reference sequence).

This clonotype has ten or more counts. DNA of the CDR3: TGTGCCAGCAGCGGCTCCTACGAGCAGTACTTC. Translated: CASSGSYEQYF. The chain has TRBV12-3 or TRBV12-4 and TRBJ2-7; unclear D gene. The CDR3 consists of 11 residues. The germline V and J ends were trimmed by 6 bases and 0 bases, with 3 bases remaining between them.

The J gene is TRBJ2-7, the V gene TRBV27, with 12 bases aligning to TRBD2. Per the germline V gene, CDR1 is MNHEY and CDR2 is SMNVEV (reference sequence). Germline trimming cut 1 base from V and 2 bases from J; bases unmatched to any gene: 3. CDR3 size: 16 residues. The CDR3 loop reads CASSLWSSGGAYEQYF. CDR3 nucleotide sequence: TGTGCCAGCAGTTTATGGTCTAGCGGGGGGGCCTACGAGCAGTACTTC.